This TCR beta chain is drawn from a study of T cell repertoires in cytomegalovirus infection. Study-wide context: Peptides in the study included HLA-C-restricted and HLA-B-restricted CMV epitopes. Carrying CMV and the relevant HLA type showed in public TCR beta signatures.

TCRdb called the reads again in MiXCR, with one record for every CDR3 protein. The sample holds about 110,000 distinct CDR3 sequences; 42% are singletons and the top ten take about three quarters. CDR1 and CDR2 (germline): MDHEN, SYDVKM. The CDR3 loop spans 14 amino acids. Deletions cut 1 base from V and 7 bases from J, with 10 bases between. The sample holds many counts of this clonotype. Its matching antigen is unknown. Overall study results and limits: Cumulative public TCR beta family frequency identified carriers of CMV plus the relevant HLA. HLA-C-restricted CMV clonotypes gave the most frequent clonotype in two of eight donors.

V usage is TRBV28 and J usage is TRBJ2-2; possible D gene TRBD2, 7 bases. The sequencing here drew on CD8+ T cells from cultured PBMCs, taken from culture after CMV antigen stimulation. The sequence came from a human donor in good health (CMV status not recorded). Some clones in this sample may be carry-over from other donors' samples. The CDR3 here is CASSLLGGLGELFF. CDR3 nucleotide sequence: TGTGCCAGCAGTTTATTGGGGGGGCTCGGGGAGCTGTTTTTT.